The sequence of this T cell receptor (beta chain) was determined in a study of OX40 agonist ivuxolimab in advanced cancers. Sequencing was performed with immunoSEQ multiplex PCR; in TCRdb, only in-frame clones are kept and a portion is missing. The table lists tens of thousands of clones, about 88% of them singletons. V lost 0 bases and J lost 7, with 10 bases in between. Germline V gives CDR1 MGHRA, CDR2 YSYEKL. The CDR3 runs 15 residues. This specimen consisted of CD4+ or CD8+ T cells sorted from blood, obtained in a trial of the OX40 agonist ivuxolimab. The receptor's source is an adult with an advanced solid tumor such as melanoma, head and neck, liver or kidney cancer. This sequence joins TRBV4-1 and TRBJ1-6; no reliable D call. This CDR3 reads CASSQDPSRNSPLHF. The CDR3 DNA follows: TGCGCCAGCAGCCAAGATCCTTCGAGAAATTCACCCCTCCACTTT.